The 11 T cell receptor beta chains below come from one sample, sequenced in a study of CD8 T cells in ankylosing spondylitis. Via MiXCR, TCRdb re-called the 5' RACE reads, giving one row per CDR3 protein. Of a few hundred thousand distinct CDR3 sequences listed, approximately 12% are singletons. The sample was blood, either unsorted or a sorted T cell fraction (not recorded which). The receptors originated from a male donor with ankylosing spondylitis or in good health (not recorded which).

There are many counts of this clonotype. The chain is built from TRBV20-1 and TRBJ2-3; 9 bases fit TRBD2. Unmatched junction bases numbered 7, after V lost 5 bases and J lost 4 bases. The V gene's germline CDR1 is DFQATT and CDR2 SNEGSKA (reference sequence). The CDR3 contains 14 residues. The CDR3 loop is CSALAGDGADTQYF. DNA of the CDR3: TGCAGTGCTTTAGCGGGGGATGGCGCAGATACGCAGTATTTT.

This clonotype appeared a few times. The chain recombines TRBV12-3 or TRBV12-4 with TRBJ2-2; 12 nucleotides agree with TRBD2. The length of the CDR3 is 16 residues. V shed 5 bases, J shed 4 bases, and the junction held 5 bases outside the gene matches. The CDR3 bases are TGTGCCAGCAGTAGGACTAGCGGGGTCTTCACCGGGGAGCTGTTTTTT. Translation: CASSRTSGVFTGELFF.

Points on this clonotype: Being one base from a much bigger clone, this may be a read error. V is TRBV29-1 and J is TRBJ2-7, with D tentatively TRBD1 (5 bases). The CDR3 consists of 13 residues. With 5 bases removed from V and 4 bases from J, the gap between germline ends came to 15 bases. Germline CDR1 and CDR2: SQVTM and ANQGSEA. CDR3 DNA: TGCAGCGTTCTCCAGGGCAAAACTTACGAGCAGTACTTC. Amino acids: CSVLQGKTYEQYF.

This clonotype was counted at least ten times. DNA for the CDR3: TGTGCCAGCAGTTTAGCGTCTTGGGGGACAGGCTATCAGCCCCAGCATTTT. Its translation is CASSLASWGTGYQPQHF. This sequence joins TRBV12-3 or TRBV12-4 and TRBJ1-5, with 8 bases matching TRBD1. The junction had 9 bases not matched to a gene; V was cut back by 0 bases and J by 5 bases. CDR3 length equals 17 residues.

The table lists this clonotype with many counts. The chain couples TRBV20-1 to TRBJ2-5; either TRBD1 or TRBD2 may supply D (6 bases each). With 7 bases removed from V and 5 bases from J, the gap between germline ends came to 14 bases. CDR1 is DFQATT and CDR2 is SNEGSKA in the germline V gene (reference sequence). CDR3 size: 12 residues. The CDR3 DNA reads TGCAGTGTCGGGGGCCCCTCGGAGACCCAGTACTTC. Protein product: CSVGGPSETQYF.

On this clonotype: Its ends do not fully match the called genes, so a read error is possible. This chain joins TRBV6-5 and TRBJ2-1; 7 bases match TRBD1. The CDR3 has 17 residues. Germline V gives CDR1 MNHEY, CDR2 SVGAGI. The chain's CDR3 is CAGSYSLGTDPYNEQFF. Here the CDR3 DNA reads TGTGCCGGCAGTTACTCGTTGGGGACAGACCCCTACAATGAGCAGTTCTTC.

This clonotype was seen repeatedly, ten times or more. J is TRBJ1-5 and V is TRBV5-1; D not resolved. The ends were cut back, 4 bases at V and 2 bases at J, with 10 bases in the middle. The CDR3 is 14 residues long. Germline V gives CDR1 SGHRS, CDR2 YFSETQ. The chain's CDR3 is CASSPGSGNQPQHF. CDR3 nucleotide sequence: TGCGCCAGCAGCCCCGGGTCCGGCAATCAGCCCCAGCATTTT.

This clonotype was seen many times. J is TRBJ2-3 and V is TRBV29-1; a possible D gene is TRBD1 (5 bases). V gave up 5 bases and J gave up 0 bases, with 9 bases separating them. CDR3 length: 13 residues. Germline CDR1 reads SQVTM; CDR2 reads ANQGSEA. The CDR3 nucleotides read TGCAGCGTTCAGGGCTCTAGCACAGATACGCAGTATTTT. It specifies CSVQGSSTDTQYF.

V and J are TRBV7-9 and TRBJ1-2; 8 bases match TRBD1. CDR1 is SEHNR and CDR2 is FQNEAQ in the germline V gene (reference sequence). J was trimmed by 8 bases and V by 1 base; bases with no gene match: 0. The CDR3 has 12 residues. This CDR3 is CASSLGDRGYTF. CDR3 bases: TGTGCCAGCAGCTTAGGGGACAGGGGCTACACCTTC.

The CDR3 is CASSEGTAYNEQFF. In DNA, the CDR3 is TGTGCCAGCAGTGAAGGAACAGCCTACAATGAGCAGTTCTTC. V gene TRBV2 combines with J gene TRBJ2-1; D unclear. The ends were cut back, 1 base at V and 2 bases at J, with 6 bases in the middle. CDR1 and CDR2 from the germline V gene are SNHLY and FYNNEI. The CDR3 runs to 14 residues. Looking up the rest from reference TRBV2 and TRBJ2-1 gives the full variable domain: EPEVTQTPSHQVTQMGQEVILRCVPISNHLYFYWYRQILGQKVEFLVSFYNNEISEKSEIFDDQFSVERPDGSNFTLKIRSTKLEDSAMYFCASSEGTAYNEQFFGPGTRLTVL.

V gene TRBV29-1 combines with J gene TRBJ2-7; D may be TRBD2 (7 bases). This CDR3 is built from 14 residues. Trimming pared 6 bases from V and 5 bases from J, leaving 20 bases between. Germline V gene lookup returns CDR1 SQVTM and CDR2 ANQGSEA. The CDR3 region has the DNA TGCAGCGTGGAGGGGGGAGGGACAATCGACGAGCAGTACTTC. It yields the protein CSVEGGGTIDEQYF.